This T cell receptor beta chain stems from a study of blood T cell repertoires in COVID-19. Per the study methods: From reference gene primer amplification, estimates of nucleated cell counts were derived. Sequencing was performed with immunoSEQ multiplex PCR; in TCRdb, only in-frame clones are kept and a portion is missing. V, J and clone size are taken as reported in that table, and D and trimming were inferred from the DNA itself. The data hold 35,000 to 40,000 clones, with around nine tenths observed a single time. The CDR3 spans 15 residues. The germline V gene has CDR1 MNHEY and CDR2 SVGEGT. The trim removed 2 bases at V and 7 bases at J, leaving 7 bases unmatched.

The chain joins TRBV6-2 or TRBV6-3 to TRBJ2-7; 11 bases fit TRBD2. The material sequenced was peripheral blood. The TCR originated in a man between 60 and 70 years old with COVID-19, enrolled during active disease. This CDR3 is CASSYGTSGRGEQYF. CDR3 in DNA: TGTGCCAGCAGTTACGGAACTAGCGGGAGAGGTGAGCAGTACTTC.